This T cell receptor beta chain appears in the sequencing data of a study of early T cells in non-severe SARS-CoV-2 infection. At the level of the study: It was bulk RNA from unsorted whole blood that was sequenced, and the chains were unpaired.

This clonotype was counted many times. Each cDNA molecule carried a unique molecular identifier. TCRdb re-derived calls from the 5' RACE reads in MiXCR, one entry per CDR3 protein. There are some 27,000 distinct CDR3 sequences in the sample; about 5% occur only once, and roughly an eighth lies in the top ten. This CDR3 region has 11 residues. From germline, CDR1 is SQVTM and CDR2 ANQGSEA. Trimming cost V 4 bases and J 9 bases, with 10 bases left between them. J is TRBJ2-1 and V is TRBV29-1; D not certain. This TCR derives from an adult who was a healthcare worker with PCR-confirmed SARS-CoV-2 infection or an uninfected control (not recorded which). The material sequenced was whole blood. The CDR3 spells CSVALAAEQFF. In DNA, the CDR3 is TGCAGCGTTGCGTTGGCAGCTGAGCAGTTCTTC.